This is a list of T cell receptor beta chains from one sample in a study of regulatory T cells in long-lasting Graves disease. Each CDR3 protein gets one entry after TCRdb re-called the multiplex PCR reads with MiXCR. The sample includes about 560,000 distinct CDR3 sequences, about 16% of them seen just once. These data were also filed under a second study, of T cells in Graves' hyperthyroidism and ophthalmopathy.

Sequenced material: peripheral blood mononuclear cells (PBMCs), taken at new diagnosis, from a patient treated with antithyroid drugs. The receptors originated from a young man with Graves disease. Each CDR3 is given with its conserved first and last residue. Fields, in order: clone size, J gene, V gene, D gene, CDR3 protein, CDR3 DNA. D genes are given only for firm matches. Part of the rows lack a size; the others show once, few, many or a class for expanded clones.

abundance: .
j_gene: TRBJ2-5
v_gene: TRBV13
d_gene: TRBD2
CDR3aa: CASGTNERETQYF
CDR3nt: TGTGCCAGTGGGACTAACGAACGGGAGACCCAGTACTTC

abundance: .
j_gene: TRBJ2-7
v_gene: TRBV7-2
d_gene: TRBD1
CDR3aa: CASTPSGGANEQYF
CDR3nt: TGTGCCAGCACCCCGTCAGGGGGCGCGAACGAGCAGTACTTC

abundance: .
j_gene: TRBJ2-1
v_gene: TRBV20-1
d_gene: .
CDR3aa: CSAAGSYNEQFF
CDR3nt: TGCAGTGCCGCCGGAAGTTACAATGAGCAGTTCTTC

abundance: many
j_gene: TRBJ2-3
v_gene: TRBV11-2
d_gene: .
CDR3aa: CASSLDRGRGATDTQYF
CDR3nt: TGTGCCAGCAGCTTAGATCGGGGCAGGGGGGCCACAGATACGCAGTATTTT

abundance: many
j_gene: TRBJ1-1
v_gene: TRBV3-1
d_gene: .
CDR3aa: CASSQQRNTEAFF
CDR3nt: TGTGCCAGCAGCCAGCAGAGGAACACTGAAGCTTTCTTT

abundance: .
j_gene: TRBJ1-5
v_gene: TRBV6-1
d_gene: .
CDR3aa: CASSDLGRRSNQPQHF
CDR3nt: TGTGCCAGCAGTGACCTCGGGCGGAGGAGCAATCAGCCCCAGCATTTT

abundance: .
j_gene: TRBJ2-3
v_gene: TRBV10-3
d_gene: .
CDR3aa: CAIRTFRGRTDTQYF
CDR3nt: TGTGCCATCAGAACCTTTCGTGGCCGCACAGATACGCAGTATTTT

abundance: many
j_gene: TRBJ1-1
v_gene: TRBV13
d_gene: .
CDR3aa: CASSLGRASEGEAFF
CDR3nt: TGTGCCAGCAGCTTAGGCAGGGCATCGGAGGGTGAAGCTTTCTTT

abundance: .
j_gene: TRBJ2-1
v_gene: TRBV10-3
d_gene: TRBD2
CDR3aa: CAISESSSGSGEQFF
CDR3nt: TGTGCCATCAGTGAGTCATCGAGCGGGAGCGGGGAGCAGTTCTTC

abundance: few
j_gene: TRBJ2-1
v_gene: TRBV15
d_gene: .
CDR3aa: CATSSTDSMGRNEQFF
CDR3nt: TGTGCCACCAGCAGTACAGACAGTATGGGGAGAAATGAGCAGTTCTTC

abundance: few
j_gene: TRBJ2-1
v_gene: TRBV6-2/TRBV6-3
d_gene: TRBD2
CDR3aa: CASSAVAAGAGVRSHEQFF
CDR3nt: TGTGCCAGCAGCGCCGTTGCCGCCGGGGCGGGAGTCCGGTCTCATGAGCAGTTCTTC

abundance: many
j_gene: TRBJ2-7
v_gene: TRBV20-1
d_gene: .
CDR3aa: CSAPSRRDGSYEQYF
CDR3nt: TGCAGTGCACCTTCTAGGCGGGACGGGTCCTACGAGCAGTACTTC

abundance: .
j_gene: TRBJ2-1
v_gene: TRBV12-3/TRBV12-4
d_gene: .
CDR3aa: CASSARTVEGDNEQFF
CDR3nt: TGTGCCAGCAGTGCCAGGACAGTAGAGGGGGACAATGAGCAGTTCTTC

abundance: many
j_gene: TRBJ2-7
v_gene: TRBV20-1
d_gene: TRBD2
CDR3aa: CSADKLRRSGSGEQYF
CDR3nt: TGCAGTGCTGACAAGCTGAGGCGCAGCGGGAGTGGTGAGCAGTACTTC

abundance: .
j_gene: TRBJ1-3
v_gene: TRBV6-2/TRBV6-3
d_gene: .
CDR3aa: CAIVGPGHTIYF
CDR3nt: TGTGCCATTGTGGGGCCCGGCCACACCATATATTTT

abundance: many
j_gene: TRBJ2-1
v_gene: TRBV20-1
d_gene: TRBD2
CDR3aa: CSARGLAGVEGYDEQFF
CDR3nt: TGCAGTGCCAGGGGACTAGCGGGAGTAGAGGGGTATGATGAGCAGTTCTTC

abundance: .
j_gene: TRBJ2-2
v_gene: TRBV29-1
d_gene: .
CDR3aa: CSVEGGAGATGELFF
CDR3nt: TGCAGCGTTGAGGGTGGGGCAGGGGCCACCGGGGAGCTGTTTTTT

abundance: many
j_gene: TRBJ1-5
v_gene: TRBV6-5
d_gene: .
CDR3aa: CASSYPPGYRQPQHF
CDR3nt: TGTGCCAGCAGTTACCCCCCAGGGTATCGTCAGCCCCAGCATTTT

abundance: .
j_gene: TRBJ2-5
v_gene: TRBV7-2
d_gene: TRBD2
CDR3aa: CASKPLSGGKETQYF
CDR3nt: TGTGCCAGCAAACCCCTATCGGGAGGCAAAGAGACCCAGTACTTC

abundance: .
j_gene: TRBJ2-1
v_gene: TRBV9
d_gene: .
CDR3aa: CASSPTPWDEQFF
CDR3nt: TGTGCCAGCAGCCCAACTCCTTGGGATGAGCAGTTCTTC

abundance: many
j_gene: TRBJ2-7
v_gene: TRBV28
d_gene: .
CDR3aa: CASSPTGSGSYEQYF
CDR3nt: TGTGCCAGCAGCCCGACAGGTTCTGGTTCCTACGAGCAGTACTTC

abundance: many
j_gene: TRBJ2-2
v_gene: TRBV12-3/TRBV12-4
d_gene: .
CDR3aa: CATWASGTTGELFF
CDR3nt: TGTGCCACTTGGGCCAGCGGAACCACCGGGGAGCTGTTTTTT

abundance: many
j_gene: TRBJ2-1
v_gene: TRBV28
d_gene: TRBD2
CDR3aa: CASSRLANVYNEQFF
CDR3nt: TGTGCCAGCAGCAGACTAGCGAATGTCTACAATGAGCAGTTCTTC

abundance: once
j_gene: TRBJ2-1
v_gene: TRBV7-3
d_gene: TRBD2
CDR3aa: CASSLYSSGRVSYNEQFF
CDR3nt: TGTGCCAGCAGCTTATACTCTAGCGGGAGGGTGTCCTACAATGAGCAGTTCTTC

abundance: many
j_gene: TRBJ2-7
v_gene: TRBV13
d_gene: .
CDR3aa: CASSSSGQSYEQYF
CDR3nt: TGTGCCAGCAGCTCTTCGGGACAATCCTACGAGCAGTACTTC

abundance: once
j_gene: TRBJ1-2
v_gene: TRBV30
d_gene: .
CDR3aa: CAWSAPKRVFYGYTF
CDR3nt: TGTGCCTGGAGTGCCCCGAAGCGGGTCTTCTATGGCTACACCTTC

abundance: many
j_gene: TRBJ2-1
v_gene: TRBV3-1
d_gene: .
CDR3aa: CASSQDRSIREQFF
CDR3nt: TGTGCCAGCAGCCAAGATCGTTCTATTCGGGAGCAGTTCTTC

abundance: .
j_gene: TRBJ2-1
v_gene: TRBV12-3/TRBV12-4
d_gene: .
CDR3aa: CASSLVLSSDNEQFF
CDR3nt: TGTGCCAGCAGTTTAGTTTTATCTAGCGACAATGAGCAGTTCTTC

abundance: few
j_gene: TRBJ1-1
v_gene: TRBV15
d_gene: TRBD1
CDR3aa: CATDRGRSTEAFF
CDR3nt: TGTGCCACTGACAGGGGGCGGTCCACTGAAGCTTTCTTT

abundance: .
j_gene: TRBJ2-7
v_gene: TRBV5-1
d_gene: TRBD2
CDR3aa: CASSWGTSGTYEQYF
CDR3nt: TGCGCCAGCAGCTGGGGGACTAGCGGAACCTACGAGCAGTACTTC

abundance: .
j_gene: TRBJ2-3
v_gene: TRBV29-1
d_gene: .
CDR3aa: CSRYDRQTDTQYF
CDR3nt: TGCAGCCGTTACGACAGGCAGACAGATACGCAGTATTTT

abundance: few
j_gene: TRBJ2-3
v_gene: TRBV9
d_gene: .
CDR3aa: CASSVPLSDTQYF
CDR3nt: TGTGCCAGCAGCGTACCCCTCTCGGATACGCAGTATTTT

abundance: few
j_gene: TRBJ2-5
v_gene: TRBV10-2
d_gene: TRBD2
CDR3aa: CASSTTSRYQETQYF
CDR3nt: TGCGCCAGCAGTACGACTAGCAGGTACCAAGAGACCCAGTACTTC

abundance: .
j_gene: TRBJ1-1
v_gene: TRBV29-1
d_gene: TRBD1
CDR3aa: CSVGQAFTEAFF
CDR3nt: TGCAGCGTCGGACAGGCTTTCACTGAAGCTTTCTTT

abundance: many
j_gene: TRBJ2-7
v_gene: TRBV11-2
d_gene: .
CDR3aa: CASSLEASRYEQYF
CDR3nt: TGTGCCAGCAGCTTAGAGGCTAGCCGCTACGAGCAGTACTTC

abundance: many
j_gene: TRBJ2-1
v_gene: TRBV2
d_gene: TRBD2
CDR3aa: CASGAGELAEQFF
CDR3nt: TGTGCCAGCGGCGCGGGGGAGTTGGCTGAGCAGTTCTTC

abundance: many
j_gene: TRBJ2-1
v_gene: TRBV24-1
d_gene: TRBD2
CDR3aa: CATSDAGGLNEQFF
CDR3nt: TGTGCCACCAGTGACGCGGGAGGGCTCAATGAGCAGTTCTTC

abundance: many
j_gene: TRBJ2-5
v_gene: TRBV7-2
d_gene: TRBD1
CDR3aa: CASSFPDREETQYF
CDR3nt: TGTGCCAGCAGCTTTCCGGACAGGGAAGAGACCCAGTACTTC

abundance: .
j_gene: TRBJ2-7
v_gene: TRBV10-1
d_gene: TRBD1
CDR3aa: CASSESTGGLSEQYF
CDR3nt: TGCGCCAGCAGTGAGTCGACAGGGGGCCTTTCCGAGCAGTACTTC

abundance: .
j_gene: TRBJ2-1
v_gene: TRBV28
d_gene: TRBD1
CDR3aa: CASSRGQGVVYEQFF
CDR3nt: TGTGCCAGCAGCAGAGGACAGGGGGTCGTCTATGAGCAGTTCTTC

abundance: .
j_gene: TRBJ2-1
v_gene: TRBV7-8
d_gene: .
CDR3aa: CASSLDSTNEQFF
CDR3nt: TGTGCCAGCAGCTTGGACAGTACCAATGAGCAGTTCTTC

abundance: .
j_gene: TRBJ2-1
v_gene: TRBV5-1
d_gene: TRBD1
CDR3aa: CASSPWTGSYNEQFF
CDR3nt: TGCGCCAGCAGCCCGTGGACAGGGTCCTACAATGAGCAGTTCTTC

abundance: .
j_gene: TRBJ2-7
v_gene: TRBV13
d_gene: .
CDR3aa: CASRRLGRTYEQYF
CDR3nt: TGTGCCAGCAGGAGATTAGGTCGGACCTACGAGCAGTACTTC

abundance: many
j_gene: TRBJ2-1
v_gene: TRBV5-1
d_gene: TRBD2
CDR3aa: CASSLPAGRGTDEQFF
CDR3nt: TGCGCCAGCAGCCTCCCGGCCGGGCGGGGGACCGATGAGCAGTTCTTC

abundance: many
j_gene: TRBJ2-4
v_gene: TRBV30
d_gene: TRBD2
CDR3aa: CAWRLLRECKNIQYF
CDR3nt: TGTGCCTGGAGGCTGTTGCGGGAGTGCAAAAACATTCAGTACTTC

abundance: few
j_gene: TRBJ2-5
v_gene: TRBV3-1
d_gene: .
CDR3aa: CASSQLAQETQYF
CDR3nt: TGTGCCAGCAGCCAACTAGCGCAAGAGACCCAGTACTTC

abundance: many
j_gene: TRBJ1-1
v_gene: TRBV28
d_gene: TRBD1
CDR3aa: CASRSGDRVWLGAFF
CDR3nt: TGTGCCAGCAGATCTGGGGACAGGGTATGGCTTGGGGCTTTCTTT